What follows describes a single T cell receptor (beta chain). TCRdb's copy holds only in-frame clones and misses some; the assay was immunoSEQ multiplex PCR. The table includes 93,000 or so clones, 81% detected once. The data were taken from a study of glioma-infiltrating T cells after dendritic cell vaccination. CDR1 is SGHRS and CDR2 is YFSETQ in the germline V gene. There are 18 residues in the CDR3. J lost 2 bases, V lost 2 bases, and 12 bases had no gene match. The sequences come from blood, collected before dendritic cell vaccination. The receptor comes from a human donor with glioblastoma. The rearrangement links TRBV5-1 to TRBJ2-3; 9 nucleotides agree with TRBD2. CDR3 protein: CASSFRLGGGDDTDTQYF. The CDR3, as DNA: TGCGCCAGCAGCTTCCGACTAGGCGGGGGGGACGACACAGATACGCAGTATTTT. Full variable domain (rest looked up from reference TRBV5-1 and TRBJ2-3): KAGVTQTPRYLIKTRGQQVTLSCSPISGHRSVSWYQQTPGQGLQFLFEYFSETQRNKGNFPGRFSGRQFSNSRSEMNVSTLELGDSALYLCASSFRLGGGDDTDTQYFGPGTRLTVL.